This T cell receptor (beta chain) was obtained from a study of blood T cells in healthy people across ages. Study-level findings and limits: Across samples, TCR beta diversity tracked strongly with naive T cell percentage. Relative to aged donors, long-lived donors carried more naive CD4+ cells and displayed higher diversity.

Per-sample yields of isolated PBMCs were at least 6.5 million. The CDR3 consists of 15 residues. Germline V gives CDR1 SEHNR, CDR2 FQNEAQ (reference sequence). A second PCR, run for about 7 to 11 cycles, used a sample-barcoded 5' primer plus a J-beta primer mix. TCRdb re-derived calls from the 5' RACE reads in MiXCR, one entry per CDR3 protein. The table records roughly 800,000 distinct CDR3 sequences, 58% of them present only once. With regard to this clonotype: The antigen remains undetermined. Sequence at one end of the junction differs from germline and may be a read error.

The chain combines TRBV7-9 with TRBJ1-2; D possibly corresponds to TRBD1 (5 bases). Material for sequencing was blood. The receptor was isolated from a man aged 25-40 years in good health. CDR3 residues: CAGSGAGLIRGGYTF. The CDR3 DNA follows: TGTGCCGGCAGTGGAGCAGGCCTAATCCGGGGGGGCTACACCTTC.